This T cell receptor beta chain is from a study of blood T cell repertoires in COVID-19. Study as a whole: COVID-19 samples from acute and convalescent phases originated in the United States, Italy and Spain. In each case, the material was cDNA or gDNA derived from T cells, B-cell-depleted T cells, or PBMCs.

Original processing notes: The authors estimated nucleated cell counts from reference gene primer amplification. Produced via immunoSEQ multiplex PCR; TCRdb's table is partial and in-frame only. The V and J calls and clone size were taken over from that table, and D and trimming were inferred from the DNA. The repertoire includes some 250,000 clones, roughly nine tenths of them detected once, and 6.2% sits in the top ten. The ends were cut back, 4 bases at V and 2 bases at J, with 9 bases in the middle. The CDR3 covers 13 residues. Germline CDR1 SNHLY, CDR2 FYNNEI. Sequences were obtained from peripheral blood. The chain combines TRBV2 with TRBJ2-7, with D unclear. The receptor was derived from a man aged 55-75 years with acute or convalescent COVID-19. CDR3 protein: CASSAQIAYEQYF. For the CDR3, the DNA is TGTGCCAGCAGTGCACAGATAGCCTACGAGCAGTACTTC.